This TCR beta chain stems from a study of blood T cell repertoires in COVID-19. Study in general: The United States, Italy and Spain supplied acute and convalescent COVID-19 samples. T cells, B-cell-depleted T cells, or PBMCs supplied cDNA or gDNA.

Per the authors' pipeline: Researchers report that nucleated cell counts were estimated from reference gene primer amplification. Method: immunoSEQ multiplex PCR; TCRdb's copy keeps in-frame clones and lacks some. The V and J calls and the clone size are those of that table, but D and trimming were determined from the DNA. The sample has some 260,000 clones, about nine tenths seen once. The V gene end was trimmed by 4 bases and the J gene end by 5 bases; junction bases not matched to a gene: 6. The CDR3 is made up of 15 amino acids. CDR1 is KGHSH, CDR2 LQKENI, per germline. Source material: PBMCs or T cells enriched from blood (not recorded which). The sequence derives from a woman in her twenties or thirties with acute COVID-19. The chain has TRBV18 and TRBJ2-1; 9 positions agree with TRBD2. The CDR3 reads CASSLTSGINNEQFF. The CDR3 coding sequence is TGTGCCAGCTCACTGACTAGCGGTATAAACAATGAGCAGTTCTTC.